This record looks at one T cell receptor (beta chain) sequence and its context. Its specificity is not known. Primers for the PCR totalled 60 Vbeta and 13 Jbeta. The method was immunoSEQ multiplex PCR; TCRdb's version includes in-frame clones alone and lacks a portion of them. The table lists 70,000 or so clones, with about 2.4% in the top ten. This specimen belongs to a study of cytomegalovirus exposure and HLA in healthy donors. Study as a whole: Caucasian-associated ancestry cluster membership applied to about four fifths of around 400 genotyped donors. Study outcomes and limitations: Analyzed later, association rates of TCRs varied across HLA loci, with DRB1 most and HLA-C fewest.

CDR3 length: 15 residues. With 7 bases removed from V and 0 bases from J, the gap between germline ends came to 15 bases. CDR1 is ENHRY and CDR2 is SYGVKD in the germline V gene. The chain joins TRBV10-3 to TRBJ1-1, with D uncertain. The origin of this receptor is a female donor in good health and CMV-seropositive. Sequenced: PBMCs. Here the CDR3 DNA reads TGTGCCATCATCCCCGACTCTGGCATGAACACTGAAGCTTTCTTT. Protein: CAIIPDSGMNTEAFF.